The 4 T cell receptor beta chains presented below share a single source sample, sequenced in a study of T cell repertoires in cytomegalovirus infection (dated 2019 in TCRdb). The data were produced on an Illumina HiSeq 1500. TCRdb reprocessing: public reads trimmed at Q25 with fastp, clones called with MiXCR, in-frame beta chains kept. When rows share a CDR3 protein, they turn into one entry using the most common DNA and genes. The sample records a few hundred thousand distinct CDR3 sequences, 26% of which are singletons. The ten largest account for roughly 13% of the sample. Sample: PBMCs. These receptors came from a human donor in good health (CMV status not recorded). Some clones in this sample may be carry-over from other donors' samples.

The chain has TRBV7-4 and TRBJ1-1, with a weak D call TRBD1 (5 bases). The germline V gene has CDR1 SGHVT and CDR2 SQSDAQ. The CDR3 length is 16 residues. Between the trimmed V and J ends, which lost 6 bases and 4 bases, there was a span of 21 bases. CDR3 residues: CASRSALGGLGTEAFF. In nucleotides, the CDR3 is TGTGCCAGCAGGTCTGCACTTGGGGGATTGGGCACTGAAGCTTTCTTT.

The chain recombines TRBV15 with TRBJ1-5; D not resolved. Germline V CDR1 and CDR2: LNHNV, YYDKDF (reference sequence). The CDR3 is made up of 16 amino acids. Trimming stripped 0 bases from V and 4 bases from J, with 13 bases between. Written as DNA, the CDR3 is TGTGCCACCAGCAGAGATCAACGGCCGGGGAATCAGCCCCAGCATTTT. As protein: CATSRDQRPGNQPQHF.

This chain uses TRBV6-6 with TRBJ1-4; D not resolved. CDR1 is MNHNY, CDR2 SVGAGI, per germline (reference sequence). The CDR3 extends over 14 amino acids. Trimming removed 2 bases from V and 4 bases from J, with 8 bases in between. In DNA form, the CDR3 reads TGTGCCAGCAGTTACGGCGCGGGTAATGAAAAACTGTTTTTT. Amino acids: CASSYGAGNEKLFF.

In this sample, this clonotype turned up a few times. The chain links TRBV4-3 to TRBJ2-7, with 11 bases identical to TRBD2. V lost 0 bases to trimming and J lost 2 bases; unmatched junction nucleotides: 6. The CDR3 runs 17 residues. CDR1 is LGHNA and CDR2 is YSLEER in the germline V gene. The CDR3 region is CASSQEPGTSGPYEQYF. The CDR3 nucleotides read TGCGCCAGCAGCCAAGAACCCGGGACTAGCGGACCCTACGAGCAGTACTTC.